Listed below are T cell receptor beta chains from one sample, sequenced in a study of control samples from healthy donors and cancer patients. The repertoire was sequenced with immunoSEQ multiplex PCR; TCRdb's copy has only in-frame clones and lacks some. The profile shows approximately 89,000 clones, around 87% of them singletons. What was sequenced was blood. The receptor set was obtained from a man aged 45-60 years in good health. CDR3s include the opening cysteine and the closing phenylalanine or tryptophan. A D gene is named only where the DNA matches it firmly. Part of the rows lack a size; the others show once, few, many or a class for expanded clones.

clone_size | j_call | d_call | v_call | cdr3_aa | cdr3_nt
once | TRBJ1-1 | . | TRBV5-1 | CASSLGLGFTEAFF | TGCGCCAGCAGCTTGGGCTTGGGCTTCACTGAAGCTTTCTTT
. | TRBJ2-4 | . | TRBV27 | CASSLRDGKNIQYF | TGTGCCAGCAGTTTGAGGGACGGCAAAAACATTCAGTACTTC
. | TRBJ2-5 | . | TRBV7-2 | CASGQGRFLAETQYF | TGTGCCAGCGGGCAGGGACGGTTTTTGGCAGAGACCCAGTACTTC
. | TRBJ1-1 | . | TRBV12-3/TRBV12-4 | CASSDLGLEAFF | TGTGCCAGCAGTGACCTCGGCCTGGAAGCTTTCTTT
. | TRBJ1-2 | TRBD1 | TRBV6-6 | CASSYAVDRGNYGYTF | TGTGCCAGCAGTTACGCGGTTGACAGGGGGAACTATGGCTACACCTTC
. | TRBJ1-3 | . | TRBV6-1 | CASSESGSVRNTIYF | TGTGCCAGCAGTGAATCGGGCAGCGTCAGAAACACCATATATTTT
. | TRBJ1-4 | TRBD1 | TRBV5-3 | CAGDRHLGKLFF | TGCGCCGGGGACAGGCACCTTGGAAAACTGTTTTTT
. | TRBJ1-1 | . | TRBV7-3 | CASSLRPAEAFF | TGTGCCAGCAGCTTAAGGCCCGCTGAAGCTTTCTTT
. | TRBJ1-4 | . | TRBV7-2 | CASSLVGGGNEKLFF | TGTGCCAGCAGCTTAGTTGGGGGGGGTAATGAAAAACTGTTTTTT
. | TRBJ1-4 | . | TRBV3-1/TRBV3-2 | CASSQDGAGKGDIPTNEKLFF | TGTGCCAGCAGCCAAGATGGGGCCGGCAAGGGGGACATACCAACTAATGAAAAACTGTTTTTT
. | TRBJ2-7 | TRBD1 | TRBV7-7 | CASSLDRGGEQYF | TGTGCTAGCAGCTTGGACAGGGGAGGTGAGCAGTACTTC
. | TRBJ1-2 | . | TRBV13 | CASSSGYYGYTF | TGTGCCAGCAGCTCAGGATACTATGGCTACACCTTC
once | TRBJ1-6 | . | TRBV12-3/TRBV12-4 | CASSRGTYSPLHF | TGTGCCAGCAGTCGAGGGACGTATTCACCCCTCCACTTT
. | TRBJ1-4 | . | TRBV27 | CASSTRTAEKLFF | TGTGCCAGCAGCACTCGGACAGCTGAAAAACTGTTTTTT